The 22 T cell receptor beta chains below come from one sample, sequenced in a study of OX40 agonist ivuxolimab in advanced cancers. Receptor amplification or capture employed the immunoSEQ multiplex PCR assay. This is the immuneACCESS table as TCRdb keeps it, with only in-frame sequences that have V and J called. A part of the clones is gone; compared with another copy, unresolved V genes explain less than half, and the rest is unexplained. The sample contains around 80,000 clones, less than 85% of them found a single time. The biggest ten clones account for under 8% of the sample. Sequencing used CD4+ or CD8+ T cells sorted from blood, obtained in a trial of the OX40 agonist ivuxolimab. All receptors derive from an adult with an advanced solid tumor such as melanoma, head and neck, liver or kidney cancer.

The chain has TRBV29-1 and TRBJ1-2, with 8 bases identical to TRBD1. Germline V gene data show CDR1 as SQVTM and CDR2 as ANQGSEA. CDR3 length: 12 residues. V shed 5 bases and J 4 bases; nucleotides not matched to a gene: 3. The CDR3 protein is CSVRTGIYGYTF. The CDR3 DNA reads TGCAGCGTTAGGACAGGGATCTATGGCTACACCTTC.

This chain connects TRBV6-5 to TRBJ2-1; 8 nucleotides match TRBD2. Germline-derived CDR1 and CDR2 are MNHEY and SVGAGI. J was trimmed by 0 bases and V by 6 bases; bases with no gene match: 4. The CDR3 is made up of 15 amino acids. CDR3 loop: CASRKSGGSYNEQFF. CDR3 bases: TGTGCCAGCAGAAAAAGCGGGGGCTCCTACAATGAGCAGTTCTTC.

The J gene is TRBJ2-4, the V gene TRBV6-1, with D possibly being TRBD2 (6 bases). The CDR3 totals 14 residues. V gave up 8 bases and J gave up 6 bases, with 17 bases separating them. Germline V CDR1 and CDR2: MNHNS, SASEGT. CDR3 in amino acids: CASFRRVGGNIQYF. CDR3 sequence (DNA): TGTGCCAGCTTCAGGAGGGTCGGAGGAAACATTCAGTACTTC.

The V call is TRBV18, the J call TRBJ2-3; D ambiguous. The length of the CDR3 is 13 residues. In germline, CDR1 is KGHSH, CDR2 LQKENI. V was clipped by 5 bases and J by 0 bases, with 6 bases between them. DNA for the CDR3: TGTGCCAGCTCAGAAATTAGCACAGATACGCAGTATTTT. This translates into CASSEISTDTQYF.

The table lists this clone with a few counts. The chain is built from TRBV12-5 and TRBJ2-6; D ambiguous. Germline loops: CDR1 LGHNT, CDR2 FRNRAP. The CDR3 has 16 amino acids. The V end was cut by 0 bases, the J end by 2 bases, with 8 bases between. Written as DNA, the CDR3 is TGTGCTAGTGGTTTGGTACTTGGGACTGGGGCCAACGTCCTGACTTTC. It codes for CASGLVLGTGANVLTF.

This clone came up a few times. The chain employs TRBV7-9 and TRBJ2-2; D is undetermined. V lost 5 bases and J 7 bases, leaving 8 bases between the germline ends. The CDR3 runs 12 residues. Germline CDR1 and CDR2: SEHNR and FQNEAQ (reference sequence). CDR3 sequence: CASSLEDGELFF. CDR3 bases: TGTGCCAGCAGCCTAGAGGACGGGGAGCTGTTTTTT.

The chain combines TRBV19 with TRBJ2-7; D uncertain. V lost 7 bases, J lost 1 base, and 14 bases lay in between. The CDR3 loop spans 14 amino acids. In germline, CDR1 is LNHDA, CDR2 SQIVND (reference sequence). The CDR3 region has the DNA TGTGCCAGTACCGACGGACGGAGTTCCTACGAGCAGTACTTC. It is translated as CASTDGRSSYEQYF.

V gene TRBV7-9 combines with J gene TRBJ1-1; tentative D call: TRBD1 (5 bases). V was pared by 6 bases and J by 1 base, with 15 bases between. The CDR3 length is 15 residues. Germline values: CDR1 SEHNR, CDR2 FQNEAQ (reference sequence). CDR3 sequence: CASRPRRDSNTEAFF. In DNA, the CDR3 is TGTGCCAGCAGGCCGAGACGGGACTCGAACACTGAAGCTTTCTTT.

The gene calls are TRBV6-1 and TRBJ2-1; 13 bases map to TRBD2. This CDR3 spans 18 amino acids. J gave up 6 bases and V 2 bases, and 10 bases lay outside the gene matches. Per germline, CDR1 MNHNS and CDR2 SASEGT. The CDR3 is CASSEYLPGLAGSNEQFF. The CDR3 bases are TGTGCCAGCAGTGAATACCTTCCGGGACTAGCGGGAAGCAATGAGCAGTTCTTC.

J is TRBJ2-5 and V is TRBV7-2; possible D gene TRBD1, 6 bases. The ends were cut back, 3 bases at V and 5 bases at J, with 10 bases in the middle. The germline V gene has CDR1 SGHTA and CDR2 FQGNSA. The CDR3 contains 13 residues. DNA of the CDR3: TGTGCCAGCAGCTTTGGGGGCCCTGAGACCCAGTACTTC. Its translation is CASSFGGPETQYF.

This clone was seen more than once but under ten times. The chain links TRBV4-1 to TRBJ2-1; unclear D gene. The CDR3 spans 19 residues. V lost 2 bases and J 1 base, leaving 21 bases between the germline ends. The germline CDR1 and CDR2 sequences are MGHRA and YSYEKL. The CDR3 loop is CASSQQPPPTLLSYNEQFF. The CDR3 region has the DNA TGCGCCAGCAGCCAACAGCCACCTCCTACTCTCCTATCCTACAATGAGCAGTTCTTC.

V gene TRBV19 combines with J gene TRBJ2-6; D is perhaps TRBD1 (5 bases). The CDR3 totals 15 residues. Trimming removed 9 bases at V and 0 bases at J, with 12 bases between. The V gene's germline CDR1 is LNHDA and CDR2 SQIVND (reference sequence). The CDR3, as DNA: TGTGCCAGCCTTATGGACATCTCTGGGGCCAACGTCCTGACTTTC. Translation gives CASLMDISGANVLTF.

This chain uses TRBV10-2 with TRBJ1-5; the match to TRBD1 covers 7 bases. CDR3 length: 14 amino acids. V shed 5 bases, J shed 7 bases, and the junction held 8 bases outside the gene matches. Germline CDR1 and CDR2: WSHSY and SAAADI. CDR3 region: CASSLTGADQPQHF. The DNA of the CDR3 is TGCGCCAGCAGTTTAACAGGGGCGGACCAGCCCCAGCATTTT.

This clone appeared a single time. The chain combines TRBV6-6 with TRBJ1-4; D might be TRBD1 (5 bases). Per germline, CDR1 MNHNY and CDR2 SVGAGI (reference sequence). The CDR3 is 14 amino acids. V was cut by 2 bases and J by 6 bases, with 10 bases left in between. In DNA, the CDR3 is TGTGCCAGCAGTTACCGGGGCGAACATGAAAAACTGTTTTTT. This codes for CASSYRGEHEKLFF.

The chain recombines TRBV27 with TRBJ1-6, with D possibly matching TRBD1 (5 bases). This CDR3 comprises 18 residues. Trimming took off 7 bases at V and 2 bases at J, with 21 bases between the two ends. The germline V gene encodes CDR1 MNHEY and CDR2 SMNVEV (reference sequence). The CDR3 region has the DNA TGTGCCAGCACGCCCCCTTTACTAAGGGACCCCTATAATTCACCCCTCCACTTT. It translates to CASTPPLLRDPYNSPLHF.

The CDR3 nucleotides are TGTGCCAGCAGCTTTGCCAGCGGGGTTTCCTACGAGCAGTACTTC. It encodes CASSFASGVSYEQYF. The rearrangement joins TRBV5-4 to TRBJ2-7; 7 bases are shared with TRBD2. Germline loops: CDR1 SGHNT, CDR2 YYREEE (reference sequence). The CDR3 has 15 amino acids. J gave up 1 base and V 2 bases, and 6 bases lay outside the gene matches.

The chain links TRBV18 to TRBJ2-5, with 9 nucleotides matching TRBD1. Germline CDR1 is KGHSH and CDR2 is LQKENI. CDR3 length equals 15 residues. V was clipped by 2 bases and J by 5 bases; unmatched bases: 6. The CDR3 sequence: CASSPRQGVWETQYF. The DNA for the CDR3 is TGTGCCAGCTCACCAAGACAGGGGGTTTGGGAGACCCAGTACTTC.

V gene TRBV18 combines with J gene TRBJ2-6; no clear D gene. This CDR3 has 14 amino acids. Deletions cut 2 bases from V and 3 bases from J, with 5 bases between. CDR1 and CDR2 (germline): KGHSH, LQKENI. The CDR3 DNA sequence: TGTGCCAGCTCACCAGGGGATGGGGCCAACGTCCTGACTTTC. This encodes CASSPGDGANVLTF.

The rearrangement uses TRBV2 and TRBJ2-1, with 9 bases aligning to TRBD1. The CDR3 runs to 15 residues. Looked up from germline, CDR1 is SNHLY and CDR2 is FYNNEI. With V trimmed by 6 bases and J by 10 bases, 13 bases remained unmatched. The DNA of the CDR3 is TGTGCCAGCAGCCGTAGGGGGGACAGGGTAAACGAGCAGTTCTTC. Translated, it gives CASSRRGDRVNEQFF.

This chain's CDR3 is CSVEDQLAGVMGEQFF. CDR3 sequence (DNA): TGCAGCGTTGAAGATCAACTAGCGGGAGTCATGGGTGAGCAGTTCTTC. The chain links TRBV29-1 to TRBJ2-1; 11 bases are shared with TRBD2. CDR3 length equals 16 residues. Germline CDR1 is SQVTM and CDR2 is ANQGSEA. Trimming cost V 0 bases and J 9 bases; bases outside gene matches: 10.

The rearrangement links TRBV9 to TRBJ2-3; 11 positions agree with TRBD2. The CDR3 sequence is 16 residues long. The germline gives CDR1 SGDLS, CDR2 YYNGEE. The J segment lost 2 bases and the V segment lost 3 bases, leaving 5 bases of the junction unmatched. The CDR3 DNA reads as TGTGCCAGCAGCGCTCGTAGCGGGGGGGCCACAGATACGCAGTATTTT. This gives the protein CASSARSGGATDTQYF.

The rearrangement links TRBV9 to TRBJ2-7, with TRBD2 matching 9 bases. Trimming removed 0 bases from V and 4 bases from J; junction bases left unmatched: 5. This CDR3 contains 15 residues. Germline V CDR1 and CDR2: SGDLS, YYNGEE. The CDR3 sequence: CASSVGIAGEYEQYF. DNA for the CDR3: TGTGCCAGCAGCGTAGGGATAGCGGGAGAATACGAGCAGTACTTC.